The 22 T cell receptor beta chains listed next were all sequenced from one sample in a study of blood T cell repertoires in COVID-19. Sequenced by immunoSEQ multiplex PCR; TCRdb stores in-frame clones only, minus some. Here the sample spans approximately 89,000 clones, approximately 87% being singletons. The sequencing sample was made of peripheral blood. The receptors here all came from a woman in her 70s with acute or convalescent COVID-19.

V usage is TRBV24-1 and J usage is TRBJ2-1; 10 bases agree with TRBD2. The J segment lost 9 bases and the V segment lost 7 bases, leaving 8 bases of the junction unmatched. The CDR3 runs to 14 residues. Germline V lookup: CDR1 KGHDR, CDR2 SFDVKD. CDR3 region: CATSPLAGASEQFF. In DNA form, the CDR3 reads TGTGCCACCAGCCCCCTAGCGGGGGCCTCTGAGCAGTTCTTC.

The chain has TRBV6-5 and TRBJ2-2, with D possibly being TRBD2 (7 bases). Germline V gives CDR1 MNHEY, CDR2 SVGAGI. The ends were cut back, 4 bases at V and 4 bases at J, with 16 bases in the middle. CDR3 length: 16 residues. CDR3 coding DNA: TGTGCCAGCAGTTCCCTCGGGGGGCGTAGCACCGGGGAGCTGTTTTTT. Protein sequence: CASSSLGGRSTGELFF.

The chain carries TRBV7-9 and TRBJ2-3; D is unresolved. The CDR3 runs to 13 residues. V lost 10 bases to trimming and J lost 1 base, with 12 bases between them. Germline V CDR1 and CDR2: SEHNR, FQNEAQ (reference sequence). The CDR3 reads CATAEIGTDTQYF. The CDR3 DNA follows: TGTGCCACCGCTGAGATAGGCACAGATACGCAGTATTTT.

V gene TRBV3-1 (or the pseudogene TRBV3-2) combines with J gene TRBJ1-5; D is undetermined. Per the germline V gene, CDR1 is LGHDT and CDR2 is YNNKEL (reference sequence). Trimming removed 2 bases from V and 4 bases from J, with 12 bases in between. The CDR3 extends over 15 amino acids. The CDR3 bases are TGTGCCAGCAGCCAACAGGCAACTTTTAATCAGCCCCAGCATTTT. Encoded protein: CASSQQATFNQPQHF.

DNA of the CDR3: TGCGCCAGCCTATCAGGGGGCGCTTATGGAAACACCATATATTTT. Protein: CASLSGGAYGNTIYF. This chain uses TRBV10-2 with TRBJ1-3; TRBD1 matches 8 bases. The V and J ends lost 8 bases and 3 bases, in that order; junction bases with no gene match: 9. Per germline, CDR1 WSHSY and CDR2 SAAADI. CDR3 length equals 15 residues.

The CDR3 reads CASSLEAGGKTQYF. CDR3 nucleotides: TGCGCCAGCAGCTTGGAGGCGGGAGGAAAGACCCAGTACTTC. The chain employs TRBV5-1 and TRBJ2-5; 8 nucleotides match TRBD2. Germline CDR1 SGHRS, CDR2 YFSETQ. Trimming removed 0 bases from V and 6 bases from J; junction bases left unmatched: 4. This CDR3 comprises 14 residues.

The CDR3 spells CASSFGGTGDTGELFF. The CDR3, as DNA: TGTGCCAGCAGCTTTGGGGGGACAGGAGACACCGGGGAGCTGTTTTTT. This sequence joins TRBV5-4 and TRBJ2-2; 8 bases fit TRBD1. V lost 2 bases to trimming and J lost 3 bases; unmatched junction nucleotides: 6. Germline-derived CDR1 and CDR2 are SGHNT and YYREEE (reference sequence). This CDR3 region has 16 residues.

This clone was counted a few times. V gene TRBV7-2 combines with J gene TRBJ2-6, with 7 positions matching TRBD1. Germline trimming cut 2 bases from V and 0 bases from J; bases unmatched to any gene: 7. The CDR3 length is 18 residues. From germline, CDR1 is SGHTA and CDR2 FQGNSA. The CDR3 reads CASSLRDRYSSGANVLTF. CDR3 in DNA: TGTGCCAGCAGCTTACGGGACAGATATAGCTCTGGGGCCAACGTCCTGACTTTC.

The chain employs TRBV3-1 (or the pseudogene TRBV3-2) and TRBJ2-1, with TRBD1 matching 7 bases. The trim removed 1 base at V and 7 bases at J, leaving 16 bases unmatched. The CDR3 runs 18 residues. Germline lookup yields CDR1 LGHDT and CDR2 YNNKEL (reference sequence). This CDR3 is CASSQGQGLAGTGNEQFF. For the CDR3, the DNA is TGTGCCAGCAGCCAAGGACAGGGTTTGGCCGGGACGGGTAATGAGCAGTTCTTC.

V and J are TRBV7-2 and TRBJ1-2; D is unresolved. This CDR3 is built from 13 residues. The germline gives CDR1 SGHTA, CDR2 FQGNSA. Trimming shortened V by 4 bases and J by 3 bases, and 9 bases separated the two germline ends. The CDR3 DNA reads TGTGCCAGCAGCTCGTCGGGTCACTATGGCTACACCTTC. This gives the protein CASSSSGHYGYTF.

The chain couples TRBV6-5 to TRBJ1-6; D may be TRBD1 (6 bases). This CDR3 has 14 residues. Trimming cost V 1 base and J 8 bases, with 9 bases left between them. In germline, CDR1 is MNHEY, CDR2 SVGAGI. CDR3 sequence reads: CASSYLQGYSPLHF. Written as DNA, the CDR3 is TGTGCCAGCAGTTACTTACAGGGTTATTCACCCCTCCACTTT.

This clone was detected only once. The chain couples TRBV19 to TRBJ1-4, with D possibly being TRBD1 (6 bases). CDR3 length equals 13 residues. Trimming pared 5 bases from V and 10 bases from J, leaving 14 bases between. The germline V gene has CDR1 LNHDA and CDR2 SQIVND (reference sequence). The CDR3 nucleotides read TGTGCCAGTAGTCTTTTGACAGGCGGAAAACTGTTTTTT. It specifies CASSLLTGGKLFF.

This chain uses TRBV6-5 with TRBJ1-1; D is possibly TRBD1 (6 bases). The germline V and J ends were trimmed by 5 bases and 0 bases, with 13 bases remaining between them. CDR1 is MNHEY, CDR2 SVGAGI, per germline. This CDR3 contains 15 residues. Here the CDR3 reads CASSPWTALNTEAFF. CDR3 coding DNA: TGTGCCAGCAGTCCTTGGACAGCCTTGAACACTGAAGCTTTCTTT.

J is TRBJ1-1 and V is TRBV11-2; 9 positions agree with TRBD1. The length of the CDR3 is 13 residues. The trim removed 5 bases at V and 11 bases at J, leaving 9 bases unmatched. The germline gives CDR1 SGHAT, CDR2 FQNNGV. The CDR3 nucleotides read TGTGCCAGCAGCATCCGTGATGGGACAGGGGCTTTCTTT. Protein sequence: CASSIRDGTGAFF.

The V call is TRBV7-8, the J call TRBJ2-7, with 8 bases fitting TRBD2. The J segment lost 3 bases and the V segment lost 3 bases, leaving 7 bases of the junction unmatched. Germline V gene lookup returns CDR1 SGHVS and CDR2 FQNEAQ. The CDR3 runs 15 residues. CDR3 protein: CASSLQRENVYEQYV. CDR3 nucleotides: TGTGCCAGCAGCTTGCAGCGGGAGAACGTCTACGAGCAGTACGTC.

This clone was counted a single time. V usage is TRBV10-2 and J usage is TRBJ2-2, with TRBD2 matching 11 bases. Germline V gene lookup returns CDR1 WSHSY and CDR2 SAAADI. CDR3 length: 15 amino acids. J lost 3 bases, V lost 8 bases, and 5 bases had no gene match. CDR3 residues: CASGGTSGYTGELFF. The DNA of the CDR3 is TGCGCCAGCGGGGGGACTAGCGGATACACCGGGGAGCTGTTTTTT.

In DNA, the CDR3 is TGTGCCACCTCGGGTTCAGAGAATGAGCAGTTCTTC. Translation gives CATSGSENEQFF. The gene calls are TRBV24-1 and TRBJ2-1; D is uncertain. Germline V gene sequence: CDR1 KGHDR, CDR2 SFDVKD. The CDR3 length is 12 residues. V lost 9 bases, J lost 7 bases, and 12 bases lay in between.

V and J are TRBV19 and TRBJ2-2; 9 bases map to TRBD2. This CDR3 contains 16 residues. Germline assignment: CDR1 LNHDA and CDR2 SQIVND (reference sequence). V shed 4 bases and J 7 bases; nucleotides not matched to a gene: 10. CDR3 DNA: TGTGCCAGTAGTAGCATGGCGGGAGGGATCGGCGGGGAGCTGTTTTTT. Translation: CASSSMAGGIGGELFF.

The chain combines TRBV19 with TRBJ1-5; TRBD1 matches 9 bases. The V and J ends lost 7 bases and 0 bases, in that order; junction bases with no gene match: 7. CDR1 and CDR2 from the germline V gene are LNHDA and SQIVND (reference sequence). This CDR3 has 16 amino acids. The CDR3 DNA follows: TGTGCCAGTACGGGACAGGGAGGGATTAGCAATCAGCCCCAGCATTTT. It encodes CASTGQGGISNQPQHF. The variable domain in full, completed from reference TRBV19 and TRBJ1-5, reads DGGITQSPKYLFRKEGQNVTLSCEQNLNHDAMYWYRQDPGQGLRLIYYSQIVNDFQKGDIAEGYSVSREKKESFPLTVTSAQKNPTAFYLCASTGQGGISNQPQHFGDGTRLSIL.

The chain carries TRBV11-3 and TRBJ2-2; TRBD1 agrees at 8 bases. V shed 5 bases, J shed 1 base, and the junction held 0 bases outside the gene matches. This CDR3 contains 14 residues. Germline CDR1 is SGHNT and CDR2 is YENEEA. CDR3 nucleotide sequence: TGTGCCAGCAGCGGACAGGGGAACACCGGGGAGCTGTTTTTT. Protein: CASSGQGNTGELFF.

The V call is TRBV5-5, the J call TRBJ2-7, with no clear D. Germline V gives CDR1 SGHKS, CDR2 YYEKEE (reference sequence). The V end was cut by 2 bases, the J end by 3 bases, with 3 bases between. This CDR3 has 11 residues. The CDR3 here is CASSFGYEQYV. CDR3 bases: TGTGCCAGCAGCTTCGGCTACGAGCAGTACGTC.

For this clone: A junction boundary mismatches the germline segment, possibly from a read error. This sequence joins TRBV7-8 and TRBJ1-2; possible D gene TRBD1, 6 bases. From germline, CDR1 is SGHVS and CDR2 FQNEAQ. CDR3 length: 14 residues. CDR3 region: CASRLGGPGHGYTF. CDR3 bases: TGTGCCAGCAGGTTAGGGGGGCCGGGCCATGGCTACACCTTC.